The present T cell receptor beta chain was sequenced within a study of T cell repertoires in ileal Crohn's disease. Study overall: Operated complications were stricturing disease (roughly 60%) and penetrating disease (approximately 39%). About half received postoperative treatment, about ten with thiopurines and around 17 anti-TNF.

The data were produced by immunoSEQ multiplex PCR, yet TCRdb's version contains in-frame clones alone and is incomplete. The sample lists about 62,000 clones, roughly 91% occurring once. Time point defined: neoterminal ileum biopsy at postoperative endoscopy, about 6 months after surgery. CDR3 length: 15 residues. Trimming left V 0 bases short and J 1 base short, with 6 bases between. Germline-derived CDR1 and CDR2 are MNHNS and SASEGT. This receptor was identified in an adult with Crohn's disease. This chain connects TRBV6-1 to TRBJ2-2; perhaps TRBD1 as D (6 bases). Sequencing was carried out using ileal tissue. In DNA, the CDR3 is TGTGCCAGCAGTGAAGCGGGACAGAACACCGGGGAGCTGTTTTTT. This encodes CASSEAGQNTGELFF.